This is a list of T cell receptor beta chains from one sample in a study of blood T cells in healthy people across ages. TCRdb recomputed calls from the 5' RACE reads with MiXCR, one row per CDR3 protein. The sample consists of hundreds of thousands of distinct CDR3 sequences, less than 35% of them appearing once. The specimen sequenced was blood. The receptors derive from a woman of 80 years or more in good health. Both conserved end residues are part of each CDR3. Each record gives: V gene, D gene, J gene, clone size, CDR3 DNA, CDR3 protein. D genes are given only for firm matches. Size is stated for part of the rows, as once, few or many counts, or as a class when the clone is expanded.

V: TRBV20-1
D: -
J: TRBJ1-4
size: -
DNA: TGCAGTGCTCGACAGGCCCGGAGGGAAAAACTGTTTTTT
CDR3: CSARQARREKLFF

V: TRBV29-1
D: -
J: TRBJ2-1
size: many
DNA: TGCAGCGTTGAACGGGGGAACAATGAGCAGTTCTTC
CDR3: CSVERGNNEQFF

V: TRBV19
D: TRBD2
J: TRBJ2-3
size: few
DNA: TGTGCCAGTAGTAAGAGCGGGGCCCGCACAGATACGCAGTATTTT
CDR3: CASSKSGARTDTQYF

V: TRBV12-3/TRBV12-4
D: -
J: TRBJ1-1
size: -
DNA: TGTGCCAGCAGGTTCCGGAGTTACACTGAAGCTTTCTTT
CDR3: CASRFRSYTEAFF

V: TRBV6-5
D: -
J: TRBJ1-6
size: many
DNA: TGTGCCAGCAACAACAGGGAAGATTCACCCCTCCACTTT
CDR3: CASNNREDSPLHF

V: TRBV6-6
D: TRBD1
J: TRBJ1-3
size: few
DNA: TGTGCCAGCAGTTATTCCCCCAACAGGGGTTTCATATATTTT
CDR3: CASSYSPNRGFIYF

V: TRBV6-1
D: -
J: TRBJ1-2
size: many
DNA: TGTGCCAGCATTGCACCCCGAGGTTTTAACCTTAACTATGGCTACACCTTC
CDR3: CASIAPRGFNLNYGYTF

V: TRBV3-1
D: -
J: TRBJ1-2
size: many
DNA: TGTGCCAGCAGCCAAAAGGAGGGGTCTAGCTACACCTTC
CDR3: CASSQKEGSSYTF

V: TRBV6-6
D: -
J: TRBJ2-3
size: many
DNA: TGTGCCAGCAGTTACCCCGGAGACAGGCGGAGCACAGATACGCAGTATTTT
CDR3: CASSYPGDRRSTDTQYF

V: TRBV4-1
D: -
J: TRBJ2-1
size: many
DNA: TGCGCCAGCAGCCAAGACCTCGGACGGGGCTCCTACAATGAGCAGTTCTTC
CDR3: CASSQDLGRGSYNEQFF

V: TRBV6-5
D: -
J: TRBJ1-3
size: few
DNA: TGTGCCGTCCATGGGGGGTTCGGAAACACCATATATTTT
CDR3: CAVHGGFGNTIYF

V: TRBV15
D: TRBD2
J: TRBJ2-5
size: many
DNA: TGTGCCACCAGCGGCGGGGGCCAAGAGACCCAGTACTTC
CDR3: CATSGGGQETQYF

V: TRBV2
D: -
J: TRBJ2-5
size: many
DNA: TGTGCCCAATCGGGGCAGGGGGGAGAGACCCAGTACTTC
CDR3: CAQSGQGGETQYF

V: TRBV20-1
D: TRBD1
J: TRBJ1-2
size: few
DNA: TGCAGTGCTAAAGTTGGTCCAAACAGGGGTTCGGACTTTAACTATGGCTACACCTTC
CDR3: CSAKVGPNRGSDFNYGYTF

V: TRBV2
D: -
J: TRBJ2-3
size: -
DNA: TGTGCCAGCAGTGAGGTGGAGACAGATACGCAGTATTTT
CDR3: CASSEVETDTQYF

V: TRBV5-1
D: -
J: TRBJ1-1
size: -
DNA: TGCGCCAGCCTGGAGGAGAGGCCAGGTGGTGAAGCTTTCTTT
CDR3: CASLEERPGGEAFF

V: TRBV4-3
D: -
J: TRBJ2-7
size: many
DNA: TGCGCCAGCAGCCCCGGGCTGGACAATCCGTTTAGCGAGCAGTACTTC
CDR3: CASSPGLDNPFSEQYF

V: TRBV27
D: TRBD1
J: TRBJ1-6
size: many
DNA: TGTGCCAGCAGTCTACAGGGGCTTTATAATTCACCCCTCCACTTT
CDR3: CASSLQGLYNSPLHF

V: TRBV29-1
D: -
J: TRBJ1-2
size: many
DNA: TGCAGCGTCCTGGGCCCATTTGGCTACACCTTC
CDR3: CSVLGPFGYTF

V: TRBV4-1
D: TRBD2
J: TRBJ2-3
size: -
DNA: TGCGCCAGCAGCCCGAGGCGGGGGGGCGGTAAAGATACGCAGTATTTT
CDR3: CASSPRRGGGKDTQYF

V: TRBV15
D: TRBD1
J: TRBJ1-5
size: many
DNA: TGTGCCACCAGCAGAGTACAGGGGGCCGATCAGCCCCAGCATTTT
CDR3: CATSRVQGADQPQHF

V: TRBV29-1
D: -
J: TRBJ2-7
size: many
DNA: TGCAGCGCTGAAGGCACTGGGACGTGGGAAAACTACGAGCAGTACTTC
CDR3: CSAEGTGTWENYEQYF

V: TRBV10-3
D: -
J: TRBJ1-5
size: -
DNA: TGTGCCATCAGTGAGGGGGCCGGGGATCGGCCCCAGCATTTT
CDR3: CAISEGAGDRPQHF

V: TRBV30
D: TRBD1
J: TRBJ1-1
size: -
DNA: TGTGCCTGGAGTCTGACAGGGCTAGGTGAAGCTTTCTTT
CDR3: CAWSLTGLGEAFF

V: TRBV24-1
D: TRBD2
J: TRBJ2-7
size: few
DNA: TGTGCCACCAGTGATTCGACTAGCGGGGAGGGTCGGTTTGAGCAGTACTTC
CDR3: CATSDSTSGEGRFEQYF

V: TRBV29-1
D: -
J: TRBJ2-7
size: many
DNA: TGCAGCGTCCTGAGAAGGAGCTCCTACAATGAGCAGTACTTC
CDR3: CSVLRRSSYNEQYF